One T cell receptor (beta chain) is described in this entry. Trimming at V came to 2 bases and at J to 4 bases, leaving 3 bases not matched to a gene. The CDR3 loop spans 16 amino acids. Germline V lookup: CDR1 SGHTA, CDR2 FQGTGA. The data derive from a study of shared clonotypes between healthy human individuals. Replicate PCRs were loaded with approximately 300 ng DNA from unsorted PBMC, about 30,000 T cell genomes. Profiling relied on immunoSEQ multiplex PCR, and the TCRdb table lists in-frame clones only, not all of them. The sample gives some 470,000 clones, 76% of which show up once; 10% to 15% is in the top ten.

The sequence was obtained from a middle-aged woman in good health. Some clones in this sample may be carry-over from other donors' samples. The chain is built from TRBV7-3 and TRBJ2-2, with 11 bases that match TRBD1. Sequencing was done on a sample of PBMCs. CDR3: CASSLEGTGGTGELFF. DNA for the CDR3: TGTGCCAGCAGCTTAGAGGGGACAGGGGGCACCGGGGAGCTGTTTTTT.